The 20 T cell receptor beta chains below were found in one sample sequenced in a study of T cell responses to AZD1222 COVID-19 vaccine. Measured with immunoSEQ multiplex PCR; TCRdb has only the in-frame clones, and not every one. The sample contains some 110,000 clones, about 90% of which appear only once. The source material was peripheral blood, sampled 28 days after the second AZD1222 dose. These receptors were collected from an adult who received the AZD1222 COVID-19 vaccine.

This sequence joins TRBV10-3 and TRBJ2-7; 7 positions agree with TRBD1. The germline gives CDR1 ENHRY, CDR2 SYGVKD. CDR3 length: 14 amino acids. The J segment lost 1 base and the V segment lost 6 bases, leaving 6 bases of the junction unmatched. The CDR3 region is CAIRMAGGSYEQYF. In DNA form, the CDR3 reads TGTGCCATCAGGATGGCAGGGGGTTCCTACGAGCAGTACTTC.

The rearrangement uses TRBV24-1 and TRBJ2-7; 8 nucleotides agree with TRBD1. V was pared by 9 bases and J by 3 bases, with 0 bases of the junction left unmatched. The CDR3 spans 11 residues. Germline CDR1 is KGHDR and CDR2 is SFDVKD. This CDR3 reads CATGQGYEQYF. CDR3 sequence (DNA): TGTGCCACCGGACAGGGCTACGAGCAGTACTTC.

The V gene is TRBV6-2 or TRBV6-3, the J gene TRBJ2-7; D is tentatively TRBD1 or TRBD2 (5 bases each). The germline CDR1 and CDR2 sequences are MNHEY and SVGEGT. Trimming shortened V by 5 bases and J by 2 bases, and 16 bases separated the two germline ends. The CDR3 extends over 15 amino acids. CDR3 in amino acids: CASSGSGTQAYEQYF. The CDR3 nucleotides are TGTGCCAGCAGTGGCTCTGGGACGCAAGCCTACGAGCAGTACTTC.

This chain connects TRBV7-2 to TRBJ1-1; D is perhaps TRBD1 (6 bases). Germline V lookup: CDR1 SGHTA, CDR2 FQGNSA. This CDR3 comprises 15 residues. V lost 5 bases to trimming and J lost 5 bases, with 18 bases between them. Written as DNA, the CDR3 is TGTGCCAGCAGCCCCCATAAGGGGGGAAAGACTGAAGCTTTCTTT. Amino acid sequence: CASSPHKGGKTEAFF.

The rearrangement joins TRBV11-3 to TRBJ2-1; 11 bases agree with TRBD1. The J segment lost 3 bases and the V segment lost 4 bases, leaving 5 bases of the junction unmatched. Germline CDR1 reads SGHNT; CDR2 reads YENEEA. The CDR3 covers 16 residues. CDR3 amino acids: CASSSAGTGGYNEQFF. The CDR3 DNA sequence: TGTGCCAGCAGCTCCGCCGGGACAGGGGGCTACAATGAGCAGTTCTTC.

The V gene is TRBV3-1 (or the pseudogene TRBV3-2), the J gene TRBJ1-2; TRBD1 might be the D (5 bases). The CDR3 covers 12 residues. CDR1 is LGHDT, CDR2 YNNKEL, per germline (reference sequence). The CDR3 DNA reads TGTGCGAGCGGGGCAGCCATCGTTGGCTACACCTTC. Protein product: CASGAAIVGYTF.

The chain joins TRBV5-4 to TRBJ1-2; TRBD1 matches 7 bases. Trimming cost V 5 bases and J 2 bases; bases outside gene matches: 3. Germline CDR1 reads SGHNT; CDR2 reads YYREEE (reference sequence). The CDR3 runs to 13 residues. The CDR3 region is CASSPTGNYGYTF. In DNA form, the CDR3 reads TGTGCCAGCAGTCCGACAGGGAACTATGGCTACACCTTC.

V gene TRBV3-1 (or the pseudogene TRBV3-2) combines with J gene TRBJ1-1, with D uncertain. The CDR3 totals 12 residues. V dropped 4 bases and J dropped 5 bases, with 8 bases sitting between them. Germline V gene data show CDR1 as LGHDT and CDR2 as YNNKEL (reference sequence). CDR3 in amino acids: CASSRTMTEAFF. The CDR3 nucleotides read TGTGCCAGCAGCCGGACCATGACTGAAGCTTTCTTT.

This clone has a single count. V usage is TRBV5-4 and J usage is TRBJ2-5; a possible D gene is TRBD2 (6 bases). The germline CDR1 and CDR2 sequences are SGHNT and YYREEE (reference sequence). There are 15 residues in the CDR3. V lost 2 bases, J lost 1 base, and 12 bases lay in between. As DNA, the CDR3 is TGTGCCAGCAGCTTTAGGACTACAATCCAAGAGACCCAGTACTTC. Translating gives CASSFRTTIQETQYF.

The chain joins TRBV9 to TRBJ1-3; the D is unclear. The V and J ends lost 3 bases and 9 bases respectively, with 7 bases between them. The CDR3 extends over 11 amino acids. The germline gives CDR1 SGDLS, CDR2 YYNGEE. CDR3 bases: TGTGCCAGCAGCGCTGGGGTCACCATATATTTT. Residues: CASSAGVTIYF.

V is TRBV7-2 and J is TRBJ2-7; unclear D gene. V was clipped by 1 base and J by 3 bases, with 10 bases between them. The CDR3 consists of 14 residues. CDR1 and CDR2 from the germline V gene are SGHTA and FQGNSA. CDR3 nucleotides: TGTGCCAGCAGCTTAGAGGCTAGACTCTACGAGCAGTACTTC. Its protein product is CASSLEARLYEQYF. Together with reference TRBV7-2 and TRBJ2-7, the CDR3 gives the full variable domain: GAGVSQSPSNKVTEKGKDVELRCDPISGHTALYWYRQSLGQGLEFLIYFQGNSAPDKSGLPSDRFSAERTGGSVSTLTIQRTQQEDSAVYLCASSLEARLYEQYFGPGTRLTVT.

The chain has TRBV19 and TRBJ2-3; weak D call: TRBD2 (7 bases). The V end lost 1 base, the J end lost 5 bases, and 13 bases lay between the germline ends. The CDR3 contains 15 residues. In germline, CDR1 is LNHDA, CDR2 SQIVND (reference sequence). This CDR3 is CASSIGRGAGDTQYF. The CDR3 DNA follows: TGTGCCAGTAGTATAGGTCGGGGGGCGGGAGATACGCAGTATTTT.

Comment on this clone: Different DNA sequences within this sample yield the same CDR3. The chain has TRBV7-2 and TRBJ1-5; D uncertain. Trimming pared 1 base from V and 4 bases from J, leaving 2 bases between. The germline V gene encodes CDR1 SGHTA and CDR2 FQGNSA. This CDR3 is 12 amino acids long. The chain's CDR3 is CASSLDNQPQHF. The CDR3, as DNA: TGTGCCAGCAGCTTAGATAATCAGCCCCAGCATTTT.

The V and J genes are TRBV7-9 and TRBJ2-3; D call uncertain. Trimming removed 7 bases at V and 5 bases at J, with 19 bases between. This CDR3 contains 15 residues. Germline lookup yields CDR1 SEHNR and CDR2 FQNEAQ (reference sequence). The CDR3 region is CASIFGPPGGDTQYF. Here the CDR3 DNA reads TGTGCCAGCATATTCGGGCCCCCGGGTGGAGATACGCAGTATTTT.

V and J are TRBV9 and TRBJ1-1, with 7 bases identical to TRBD1. Germline V lookup: CDR1 SGDLS, CDR2 YYNGEE. The CDR3 is 15 residues long. J gave up 0 bases and V 5 bases, and 7 bases lay outside the gene matches. The CDR3: CASRQGGGMNTEAFF. The CDR3 region has the DNA TGTGCCAGCAGGCAGGGGGGCGGAATGAACACTGAAGCTTTCTTT.

This clone was detected only a few times. The chain has TRBV29-1 and TRBJ1-6; maybe TRBD1 (6 bases). Germline CDR1 SQVTM, CDR2 ANQGSEA. Trimming shortened V by 4 bases and J by 6 bases, and 16 bases separated the two germline ends. The CDR3 totals 15 residues. CDR3 amino acids: CSVGKGQGGNSPLHF. In nucleotides, the CDR3 is TGCAGCGTTGGCAAAGGCCAAGGGGGTAATTCACCCCTCCACTTT.

This clone is a singleton in its sample. The chain recombines TRBV6-2 or TRBV6-3 with TRBJ1-1, with 12 bases that match TRBD1. V trimming: 5 bases; J trimming: 3 bases; junction bases outside the gene matches: 4. The germline V gene has CDR1 MNHEY and CDR2 SVGEGT. This CDR3 has 15 amino acids. DNA of the CDR3: TGTGCCAGCAGTAGGGACAGGGGGCATTACACTGAAGCTTTCTTT. As protein: CASSRDRGHYTEAFF.

The chain carries TRBV18 and TRBJ1-1; D may be TRBD1 (5 bases). V gave up 0 bases and J gave up 3 bases, with 14 bases separating them. The CDR3 sequence is 16 residues long. Germline V gives CDR1 KGHSH, CDR2 LQKENI. The CDR3 DNA sequence: TGTGCCAGCTCACCACCTCCAGGGAAGGGCGACACTGAAGCTTTCTTT. Its translation: CASSPPPGKGDTEAFF.

This sequence joins TRBV19 and TRBJ2-7; TRBD1 agrees at 9 bases. V was clipped by 8 bases and J by 4 bases; unmatched bases: 9. Per germline, CDR1 LNHDA and CDR2 SQIVND (reference sequence). The CDR3 loop spans 14 amino acids. The CDR3 region is CASQAGQGKYEQYF. The CDR3 bases are TGTGCCAGTCAGGCGGGACAGGGTAAATACGAGCAGTACTTC. The variable domain in full, completed from reference TRBV19 and TRBJ2-7, reads DGGITQSPKYLFRKEGQNVTLSCEQNLNHDAMYWYRQDPGQGLRLIYYSQIVNDFQKGDIAEGYSVSREKKESFPLTVTSAQKNPTAFYLCASQAGQGKYEQYFGPGTRLTVT.

The chain recombines TRBV19 with TRBJ1-5, with TRBD1 as a possible D gene (5 bases). V lost 5 bases and J 3 bases, leaving 14 bases between the germline ends. This CDR3 has 15 residues. CDR1 is LNHDA and CDR2 is SQIVND in the germline V gene (reference sequence). DNA for the CDR3: TGTGCCAGTAGTCCCCGGACATCCCCCAATCAGCCCCAGCATTTT. Protein: CASSPRTSPNQPQHF.